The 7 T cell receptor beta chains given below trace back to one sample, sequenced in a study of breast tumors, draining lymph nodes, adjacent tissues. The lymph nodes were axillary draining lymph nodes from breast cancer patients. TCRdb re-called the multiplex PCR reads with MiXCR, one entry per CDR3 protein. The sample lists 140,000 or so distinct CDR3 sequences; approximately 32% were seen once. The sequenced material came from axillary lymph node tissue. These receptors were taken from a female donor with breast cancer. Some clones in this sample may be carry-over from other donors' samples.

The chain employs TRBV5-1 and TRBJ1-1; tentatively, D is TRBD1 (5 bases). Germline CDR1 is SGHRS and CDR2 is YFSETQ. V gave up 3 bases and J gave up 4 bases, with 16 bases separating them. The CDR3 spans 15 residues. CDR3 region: CASSWGVGLGTEAFF. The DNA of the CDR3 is TGCGCCAGCAGCTGGGGGGTGGGGTTGGGCACTGAAGCTTTCTTT.

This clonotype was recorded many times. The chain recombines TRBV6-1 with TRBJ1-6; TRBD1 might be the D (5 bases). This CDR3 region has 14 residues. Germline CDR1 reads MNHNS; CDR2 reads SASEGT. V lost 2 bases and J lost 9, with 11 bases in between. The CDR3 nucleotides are TGTGCCAGCAGTGAAAGTCAGGGAAGTTCACCCCTCCACTTT. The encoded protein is CASSESQGSSPLHF.

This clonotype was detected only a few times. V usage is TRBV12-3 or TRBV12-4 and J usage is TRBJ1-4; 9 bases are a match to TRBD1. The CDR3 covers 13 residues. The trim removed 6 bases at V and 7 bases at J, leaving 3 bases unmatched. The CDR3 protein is CASSSGQGEKLFF. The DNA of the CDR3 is TGTGCCAGCAGCTCGGGACAGGGTGAAAAACTGTTTTTT.

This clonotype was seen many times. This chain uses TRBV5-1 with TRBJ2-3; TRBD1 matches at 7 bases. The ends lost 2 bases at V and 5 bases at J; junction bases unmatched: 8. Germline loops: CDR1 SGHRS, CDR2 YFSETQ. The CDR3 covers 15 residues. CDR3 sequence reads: CASSLYRGEGDTQYF. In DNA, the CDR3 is TGCGCCAGCAGCTTATACAGGGGAGAAGGAGATACGCAGTATTTT.

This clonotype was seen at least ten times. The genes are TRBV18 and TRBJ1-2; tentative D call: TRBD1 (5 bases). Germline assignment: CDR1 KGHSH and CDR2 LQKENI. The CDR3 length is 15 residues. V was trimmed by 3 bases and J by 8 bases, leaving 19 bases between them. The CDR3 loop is CASSPTADSATGYTF. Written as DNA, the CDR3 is TGTGCCAGCTCACCGACCGCAGACAGCGCGACGGGCTACACCTTC. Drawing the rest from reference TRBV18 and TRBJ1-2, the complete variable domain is NAGVMQNPRHLVRRRGQEARLRCSPMKGHSHVYWYRQLPEEGLKFMVYLQKENIIDESGMPKERFSAEFPKEGPSILRIQQVVRGDSAAYFCASSPTADSATGYTFGSGTRLTVV.

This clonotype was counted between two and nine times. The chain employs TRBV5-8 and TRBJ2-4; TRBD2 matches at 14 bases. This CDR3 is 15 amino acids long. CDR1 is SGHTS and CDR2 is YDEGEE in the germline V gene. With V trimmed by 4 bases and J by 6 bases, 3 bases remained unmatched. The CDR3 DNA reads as TGTGCCAGCAGCAAGACTAGCGGGGGGGCAAACATTCAGTACTTC. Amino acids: CASSKTSGGANIQYF.

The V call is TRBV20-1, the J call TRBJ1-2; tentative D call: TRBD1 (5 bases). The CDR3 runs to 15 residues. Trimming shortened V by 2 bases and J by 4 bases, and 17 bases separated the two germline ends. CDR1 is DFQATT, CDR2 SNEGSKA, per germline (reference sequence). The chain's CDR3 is CSARLAGGYGYGYTF. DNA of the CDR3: TGCAGTGCTAGACTAGCGGGGGGGTATGGCTATGGCTACACCTTC.